The clone carrying this T cell receptor (beta chain) was seen just once. CDR1 is MGHRA, CDR2 YSYEKL, per germline. V was cut by 0 bases and J by 11 bases, with 16 bases left in between. CDR3 size: 15 residues. Authors' analysis steps: Counts of nucleated cells, estimated from reference gene primer amplification, were obtained. Repertoires were generated with immunoSEQ multiplex PCR, while TCRdb's copy carries only in-frame clones and drops some. V, J and clone size reflect that table, while D and trimming were determined from the DNA. The sample lists 150,000 to 200,000 clones; around 84% were seen once. The source of the sample is a study of blood T cell repertoires in COVID-19. Background on the study: The study drew acute and convalescent COVID-19 samples from the United States, Italy and Spain. PBMCs, B-cell-depleted T cells, or T cells provided the cDNA or gDNA that made up the material.

The V gene is TRBV4-1, the J gene TRBJ1-4; D not resolved. This TCR was recovered from a woman older than 75 with acute or convalescent COVID-19. Source material: peripheral blood. CDR3 in amino acids: CASSQEPGFPGKLFF. The CDR3 DNA is TGCGCCAGCAGCCAAGAACCAGGCTTCCCTGGGAAACTGTTTTTT.